A selection of T cell receptor beta chains follows, all from one sample in a study of radiotherapy plus CTLA-4 blockade in lung cancer. Generated by immunoSEQ multiplex PCR, the TCRdb table keeps only in-frame clones and is missing some. The data show over 85,000 clones, with approximately 86% seen just once and 4.9% held by the top ten. Sequenced material: peripheral blood, taken from a patient treated with radiotherapy plus ipilimumab. All receptors derive from a human donor with non-small cell lung cancer that progressed on radiotherapy plus ipilimumab. Each CDR3 is given with its conserved first and last residue. The order of the fields is CDR3 DNA, CDR3 protein, D gene, J gene, clone size, V gene. A D gene is named only where the DNA matches it firmly. Only some rows state a clone size, as once, few, many or a class for expanded clones.

DNA: TGTGCCAGCAGCTTAGGCCTAGCGGGGTATAGCACAGATACGCAGTATTTT
CDR3: CASSLGLAGYSTDTQYF
D: TRBD2
J: TRBJ2-3
size: NA
V: TRBV11-3

DNA: TGTGCCAGCTCCCTCACGAACCTGGCAGTCCTAAGCAATCAGCCCCAGCATTTT
CDR3: CASSLTNLAVLSNQPQHF
D: NA
J: TRBJ1-5
size: NA
V: TRBV18

DNA: TGTGCTAGCAGCCTGCTTGAATTTAGCGGGATCCAAGAGACCCAGTACTTC
CDR3: CASSLLEFSGIQETQYF
D: TRBD2
J: TRBJ2-5
size: NA
V: TRBV7-7

DNA: TGTGCCAGCAGCGCAGGGTACAGCTCCTACAATGAGCAGTTCTTC
CDR3: CASSAGYSSYNEQFF
D: NA
J: TRBJ2-1
size: NA
V: TRBV7-9

DNA: TGTGCCAGCAGCTGGGCGGTGGAGCAGTACTTC
CDR3: CASSWAVEQYF
D: NA
J: TRBJ2-7
size: once
V: TRBV11-2

DNA: TGTGCCAGCAGTTTAAGCGGGAGTGCGTACGAGCAGTACTTC
CDR3: CASSLSGSAYEQYF
D: TRBD2
J: TRBJ2-7
size: once
V: TRBV27

DNA: TGTGCCAGCAGTTTATCCCACAGGGGGCGCGATTACGAGCAGTACTTC
CDR3: CASSLSHRGRDYEQYF
D: TRBD1
J: TRBJ2-7
size: NA
V: TRBV27

DNA: TGCAGCGTAAACAAACAAATCTACAATGAGCAGTTCTTC
CDR3: CSVNKQIYNEQFF
D: NA
J: TRBJ2-1
size: few
V: TRBV29-1

DNA: TGTGCCAGCAGGGAAACAGTATCCTACGAGCAGTACTTC
CDR3: CASRETVSYEQYF
D: NA
J: TRBJ2-7
size: NA
V: TRBV27

DNA: TGTGCCAGCAGCCAAGATCCCGGATGGGCTAGCGGGAGTTACAATGAGCAGTTCTTC
CDR3: CASSQDPGWASGSYNEQFF
D: TRBD2
J: TRBJ2-1
size: NA
V: TRBV4-2

DNA: TGCGCCAGCAGCTCGGGGTTCGGAAACACCATATATTTT
CDR3: CASSSGFGNTIYF
D: NA
J: TRBJ1-3
size: few
V: TRBV5-1

DNA: TGCGCCAGCAGCTTGGTGTCCGGGACACCGCCCGGGGAGCTGTTTTTT
CDR3: CASSLVSGTPPGELFF
D: NA
J: TRBJ2-2
size: NA
V: TRBV5-1

DNA: TGTGCCAGCAGGTGGGACAGTAACACTGAAGCTTTCTTT
CDR3: CASRWDSNTEAFF
D: TRBD1
J: TRBJ1-1
size: NA
V: TRBV11-1

DNA: TGTGCCAGCAGTGTTTGGTGGGAGACCCAGTACTTC
CDR3: CASSVWWETQYF
D: NA
J: TRBJ2-5
size: NA
V: TRBV6-4

DNA: TGCAGCTCCGGAAGGGGCACAGATACGCAGTATTTT
CDR3: CSSGRGTDTQYF
D: NA
J: TRBJ2-3
size: NA
V: TRBV29-1

DNA: TGTGCCAGCAGCGTAGAAGGGTTGGAGGCGACGAATACGCAGTATTTT
CDR3: CASSVEGLEATNTQYF
D: NA
J: TRBJ2-3
size: once
V: TRBV9

DNA: TGTGCCAGCACCTTTTACGAAGGAAACACCATATATTTT
CDR3: CASTFYEGNTIYF
D: NA
J: TRBJ1-3
size: NA
V: TRBV7-9

DNA: TGTGCCTGGAGTTGGAGCGGGAGTGAATACAATGAGCAGTTCTTC
CDR3: CAWSWSGSEYNEQFF
D: TRBD2
J: TRBJ2-1
size: NA
V: TRBV30

DNA: TGCGCCAGCAGCTCGGCTAGCGGGAGTTGGGAGACCCAGTACTTC
CDR3: CASSSASGSWETQYF
D: TRBD2
J: TRBJ2-5
size: NA
V: TRBV5-1

DNA: TGTGCCAGCAGTCCGGGGACTGGACCCTACGAGCAGTACTTC
CDR3: CASSPGTGPYEQYF
D: NA
J: TRBJ2-7
size: NA
V: TRBV27

DNA: TGTGCCAGTAGTATCGTGGGCTGGGAGACCCAGTACTTC
CDR3: CASSIVGWETQYF
D: NA
J: TRBJ2-5
size: once
V: TRBV19

DNA: TGTGCCAGCAAACCTCCCGGGACAGGGCGAAGGGAGCAGTACTTC
CDR3: CASKPPGTGRREQYF
D: TRBD1
J: TRBJ2-7
size: NA
V: TRBV6-5